The 23 T cell receptor beta chains listed next were all sequenced from one sample in a study of OX40 agonist ivuxolimab in advanced cancers. TCRdb keeps only in-frame clones here, not all; method: immunoSEQ multiplex PCR. The table lists tens of thousands of clones, almost 85% of them singletons, with roughly 2% in the top ten. Material: CD4+ or CD8+ T cells sorted from blood, obtained in a trial of the OX40 agonist ivuxolimab. These receptors were collected from an adult with an advanced solid tumor such as melanoma, head and neck, liver or kidney cancer.

This chain connects TRBV5-1 to TRBJ1-4; 9 bases are shared with TRBD1. CDR1 is SGHRS and CDR2 is YFSETQ in the germline V gene. Trimming removed 4 bases from V and 6 bases from J; junction bases left unmatched: 7. The CDR3 covers 15 residues. The CDR3 DNA sequence: TGCGCCAGCAGCAAGGACGGGACAGGGTATGAAAAACTGTTTTTT. It translates to CASSKDGTGYEKLFF.

V usage is TRBV5-6 and J usage is TRBJ2-3, with 14 bases lining up with TRBD2. Germline V gene lookup returns CDR1 SGHDT and CDR2 YYEEEE. This CDR3 region has 19 residues. The trim removed 3 bases at V and 0 bases at J, leaving 9 bases unmatched. The DNA for the CDR3 is TGTGCCAGCAGCTGGGGACTAGCGGGAGAGAGGTCTAGCACAGATACGCAGTATTTT. It translates to CASSWGLAGERSSTDTQYF. The full variable domain, with the rest looked up from reference TRBV5-6 and TRBJ2-3, is DAGVTQSPTHLIKTRGQQVTLRCSPKSGHDTVSWYQQALGQGPQFIFQYYEEEERQRGNFPDRFSGHQFPNYSSELNVNALLLGDSALYLCASSWGLAGERSSTDTQYFGPGTRLTVL.

The V gene is TRBV30, the J gene TRBJ2-5; 8 bases line up with TRBD2. Germline lookup yields CDR1 GTSNPN and CDR2 SVGIG (reference sequence). V lost 0 bases and J lost 0; bases outside the gene matches: 9. The CDR3 consists of 17 residues. The CDR3 DNA reads as TGTGCCTGGAGTGTAAGGCGGGGGGCAGTGTACCAAGAGACCCAGTACTTC. Translating it yields CAWSVRRGAVYQETQYF.

The chain is built from TRBV6-5 and TRBJ2-5; the D gene is possibly TRBD1 (6 bases). In germline, CDR1 is MNHEY, CDR2 SVGAGI. Trimming shortened V by 4 bases and J by 1 base, and 10 bases separated the two germline ends. CDR3 length equals 14 residues. This CDR3 is CASSSGQIQETQYF. The CDR3, as DNA: TGTGCCAGCAGTTCCGGACAGATCCAAGAGACCCAGTACTTC.

This chain links TRBV28 with TRBJ2-2; 8 bases are shared with TRBD1. Germline CDR1 reads MDHEN; CDR2 reads SYDVKM. CDR3 length equals 15 residues. Losses at the gene ends were 6 bases for V and 5 bases for J; bases not matched to a gene: 8. The CDR3 here is CASSLRQGRTGELFF. DNA for the CDR3: TGTGCCAGCAGCCTAAGACAGGGGAGAACCGGGGAGCTGTTTTTT.

The CDR3 region is CASSQEIWTAYEQYF. The CDR3 DNA follows: TGCGCCAGCAGCCAAGAAATCTGGACTGCCTACGAGCAGTACTTC. The rearrangement links TRBV4-1 to TRBJ2-5; a weak D match, TRBD2 (5 bases). Near its end, the DNA agrees better with TRBJ2-7, so the J call may be wrong. Germline CDR1 and CDR2: MGHRA and YSYEKL. This CDR3 comprises 15 residues.

The chain uses TRBV18 and TRBJ1-6; no definite D call. The CDR3 has 17 amino acids. V lost 3 bases and J 0 bases, leaving 12 bases between the germline ends. Germline loops: CDR1 KGHSH, CDR2 LQKENI. CDR3 coding DNA: TGTGCCAGCTCACCTGAGATGGGGAGCTCCTATAATTCACCCCTCCACTTT. It specifies CASSPEMGSSYNSPLHF.

The chain combines TRBV2 with TRBJ2-5; 7 nucleotides agree with TRBD1. The J call is uncertain, as TRBJ2-7 better fits the DNA end. Per germline, CDR1 SNHLY and CDR2 FYNNEI. The CDR3 extends over 14 amino acids. This CDR3 is CASRSRRGSYEQYF. CDR3 nucleotide sequence: TGTGCCAGCAGATCCCGCAGGGGGTCCTACGAGCAGTACTTC.

The rearrangement joins TRBV6-1 to TRBJ2-6; 9 bases map to TRBD2. The V segment lost 2 bases and the J segment 0 bases; nucleotides outside the gene matches: 8. The CDR3 sequence is 19 residues long. Germline-derived CDR1 and CDR2 are MNHNS and SASEGT. In DNA, the CDR3 is TGTGCCAGCAGTGAACGACCCGGGACTAGCTTCTCTGGGGCCAACGTCCTGACTTTC. Its translation: CASSERPGTSFSGANVLTF.

This clone was seen a few times. The V call is TRBV6-5, the J call TRBJ2-3, with D hard to call. From germline, CDR1 is MNHEY and CDR2 SVGAGI. The ends were cut back, 6 bases at V and 8 bases at J, with 18 bases in the middle. The CDR3 is 14 residues long. This CDR3 reads CASSSPLRLGTQYF. CDR3 in DNA: TGTGCCAGCAGCTCCCCCCTTAGGCTTGGTACGCAGTATTTT.

The chain uses TRBV5-1 and TRBJ2-2; no firm D call. Trimming stripped 0 bases from V and 6 bases from J, with 15 bases between. Germline V gene lookup returns CDR1 SGHRS and CDR2 YFSETQ. The CDR3 totals 16 residues. CDR3 amino acids: CASSLEPGPPAGELFF. As DNA, the CDR3 is TGCGCCAGCAGCTTGGAGCCGGGTCCCCCGGCCGGGGAGCTGTTTTTT.

In nucleotides, the CDR3 is TGTGCCATCAGTGAAAGGGGTCTCTCCTTTGGGACCGGGGAGCTGTTTTTT. This codes for CAISERGLSFGTGELFF. The rearrangement joins TRBV10-3 to TRBJ2-2; tentatively, D is TRBD1 (5 bases). Per the germline V gene, CDR1 is ENHRY and CDR2 is SYGVKD. The V end was cut by 3 bases, the J end by 5 bases, with 19 bases between. The CDR3 is 17 residues long.

The chain links TRBV27 to TRBJ2-7; a possible D gene is TRBD2 (6 bases). V was shortened by 5 bases and J by 3 bases, with 20 bases between the two germline ends. The CDR3 has 16 amino acids. CDR1 and CDR2 from the germline V gene are MNHEY and SMNVEV (reference sequence). CDR3 coding DNA: TGTGCCAGCAGTCACCAGGCCGCTTTGGGGGGCTACGAGCAGTACTTC. This codes for CASSHQAALGGYEQYF.

Within the sample, this clone is medium-sized (0.01 to 0.1%). The rearrangement joins TRBV5-1 to TRBJ2-3; D gene ambiguous. Germline lookup yields CDR1 SGHRS and CDR2 YFSETQ. Trimming stripped 0 bases from V and 6 bases from J, with 5 bases between. The CDR3 totals 12 residues. The CDR3 DNA sequence: TGCGCCAGCAGCTTGGACCCCGATACGCAGTATTTT. This gives the protein CASSLDPDTQYF. Drawing the rest from reference TRBV5-1 and TRBJ2-3, the complete variable domain is KAGVTQTPRYLIKTRGQQVTLSCSPISGHRSVSWYQQTPGQGLQFLFEYFSETQRNKGNFPGRFSGRQFSNSRSEMNVSTLELGDSALYLCASSLDPDTQYFGPGTRLTVL.

The chain joins TRBV11-2 to TRBJ2-2; TRBD2 aligns across 8 bases. Germline lookup yields CDR1 SGHAT and CDR2 FQNNGV. This CDR3 is 18 amino acids long. Trimming cost V 5 bases and J 4 bases; bases outside gene matches: 15. The chain's CDR3 is CASSRPRGGHRSTGELFF. The CDR3 DNA is TGTGCCAGCAGCCGTCCCCGGGGGGGCCATCGGAGCACCGGGGAGCTGTTTTTT.

The rearrangement links TRBV7-8 to TRBJ2-3; TRBD1 or TRBD2 may be the D gene (5 bases each). The germline gives CDR1 SGHVS, CDR2 FQNEAQ. The CDR3 totals 16 residues. Trimming left V 1 base short and J 4 bases short, with 15 bases between. This CDR3 is CASSLGTRGFADTQYF. CDR3 DNA: TGTGCCAGCAGCTTAGGGACAAGAGGGTTCGCAGATACGCAGTATTTT.

With respect to this clone: With only one base between it and a far larger clone, this is likely a read error. The V and J genes are TRBV15 and TRBJ1-1, with TRBD1 matching 8 bases. Per germline, CDR1 LNHNV and CDR2 YYDKDF (reference sequence). The CDR3 loop spans 16 amino acids. CDR3 nucleotide sequence: TGTGCCACCAGCAGAGGGCGAGACAGGGGCGACACTGGAGCTTTCTTT. Its translation is CATSRGRDRGDTGAFF.

This clone was detected once. The rearrangement joins TRBV4-1 to TRBJ1-5; D gene uncertain. The CDR3 sequence is 18 residues long. Germline loops: CDR1 MGHRA, CDR2 YSYEKL. Trimming removed 0 bases from V and 11 bases from J, with 26 bases in between. CDR3 sequence: CASSQDLAGRPSAVTQHF. In nucleotides, the CDR3 is TGCGCCAGCAGCCAAGATTTGGCTGGACGGCCCTCTGCGGTTACCCAGCATTTT.

The chain carries TRBV18 and TRBJ2-7; 9 bases line up with TRBD1. The germline gives CDR1 KGHSH, CDR2 LQKENI. This CDR3 has 14 residues. With 6 bases clipped from V and 4 bases from J, the junction kept 7 bases outside the gene matches. CDR3 amino acids: CASSLDRGIYEQYF. Here the CDR3 DNA reads TGTGCCAGCTCGCTAGACAGGGGGATTTACGAGCAGTACTTC. The full variable domain, rest sourced from reference TRBV18 and TRBJ2-7, is NAGVMQNPRHLVRRRGQEARLRCSPMKGHSHVYWYRQLPEEGLKFMVYLQKENIIDESGMPKERFSAEFPKEGPSILRIQQVVRGDSAAYFCASSLDRGIYEQYFGPGTRLTVT.

This clone was seen more than once but under ten times. The chain has TRBV7-2 and TRBJ2-3; TRBD1 matches at 9 bases. After removal of 2 bases from V and 2 bases from J, the junction contained 2 bases not matched to a gene. The CDR3 spans 15 residues. The germline gives CDR1 SGHTA, CDR2 FQGNSA. CDR3 bases: TGTGCCAGCAGCTTAAGACAGGGGGTCACAGATACGCAGTATTTT. This codes for CASSLRQGVTDTQYF.

In the case of this clone: The germline gene is not matched at one end of the junction; a read error may be the cause. The chain couples TRBV29-1 to TRBJ2-5, with a tentative D call TRBD1 (6 bases). Germline CDR1 reads SQVTM; CDR2 reads ANQGSEA. This CDR3 spans 11 amino acids. CDR3 coding DNA: TGCAGCGTTGCAGGGGAAGAGGCCCAGTACTTC. Its translation: CSVAGEEAQYF.

The chain recombines TRBV9 with TRBJ2-3; 10 nucleotides align to TRBD2. This CDR3 spans 16 amino acids. With 0 bases clipped from V and 4 bases from J, the junction kept 5 bases outside the gene matches. CDR1 SGDLS and CDR2 YYNGEE come from the germline V gene. CDR3 DNA sequence: TGTGCCAGCAGCGTAGGGGCTAGCGGGAGCCCAGATACGCAGTATTTT. Its translation: CASSVGASGSPDTQYF.

This rearrangement joins TRBV28 to TRBJ1-5; possible D gene TRBD1, 5 bases. The CDR3 contains 15 residues. The V gene's germline CDR1 is MDHEN and CDR2 SYDVKM. Trimming shortened V by 4 bases and J by 5 bases, and 15 bases separated the two germline ends. DNA of the CDR3: TGTGCCAGCAGTTCCCAGGGAGGGCGCGATCAGCCCCAGCATTTT. Translating gives CASSSQGGRDQPQHF.